This T cell receptor (beta chain) was recovered during a study of blood T cell repertoires in COVID-19 (dated by TCRdb to the early 2020s). The study in broad terms: The collaborator samples originated in the United States, Italy and Spain and spanned the acute and convalescent phases of COVID-19. The repertoires were made available in a free public database intended to serve as a resource for research on the immune response to SARS-CoV-2. The dataset comprised deeply sampled blood TCRbeta repertoires from subjects exposed to, actively infected with, or recovered from COVID-19. The sample metadata nearly always contained a de-identified subject ID, COVID-19 status, age in years and sex. The samples were drawn from the first 160 participants of the ongoing ImmuneRACE study and from over 950 subjects provided by 6 global collaborators. The material from the prospective study consisted of cDNA or gDNA derived from T cells, B-cell-depleted T cells, or PBMCs. Where available, HLA class I and class II types were taken from metadata supplied by the sample provider and were not determined by assay-based typing. On the study overall, not on this receptor specifically: Clinical and demographic metadata were provided uncurated, with the amount varying by source and participant.

Participants in the prospective study were aged roughly 18 to 89 years, lived in 20 to 25 United States geographic areas, and enrolled through a virtual design. Cohort assignment in the prospective study relied on participant-reported clinical history from a screening survey and a study questionnaire. Recovered participants in ImmuneRACE Cohort 3 were defined as having two consecutive negative NP/OP PCR tests, clearance from a healthcare professional, or resolution of symptoms. Each participant in the prospective study had whole blood, serum and a nasopharyngeal or oropharyngeal swab collected by mobile phlebotomists. Prospective study participants could optionally give additional blood draws and questionnaires over an approximately two-month period. Blood samples from the prospective study were shipped frozen or at room temperature prior to DNA extraction. TCRbeta CDR3 regions were amplified from genomic DNA by means of the immunoSEQ Assay, a bias-controlled multiplex PCR. On the study's bioinformatics: The number of nucleated cells in each sample was estimated by amplification of reference gene primers within the assay. To quantify the absolute abundance of each unique TCRbeta CDR3 rearrangement, sequence reads were collapsed and filtered. For each sample, productive Simpson clonality was calculated as the square root of Simpson's diversity index over productive rearrangements. Imported from immuneACCESS, the table was reduced by TCRdb to in-frame sequences with V and J called. These copies leave out some clones; in studies compared against another copy, an unresolved V gene accounts for under half, and the cause of the remainder is not known. V and J calls and clone size are copied from that table; D and trimming were computed from the DNA. This sample gives roughly 190,000 clones in total; 75% to 85% of them show up just once. Clones ranked in the top ten supply roughly 10% of the sample.

Per the germline V gene, KGHSH is the CDR1 and LQKENI is the CDR2. Its CDR3 holds 17 amino acids, cysteine through phenylalanine. The CDR3 DNA has 51 bases and is translated from base 1. Trimmed from V: 1 base; trimmed from J: 1 base; junction bases lacking a gene match: 9. A word on this clone: Its target antigen remains unknown. Base qualities are not recorded, but no much larger clone differs from it by a single base.

The source of this sequence is a man in his forties who had recovered from COVID-19. The rearrangement combines TRBV18 with TRBJ1-1; 7 of the junction bases match TRBD1. Sequencing was performed on PBMCs or T cells enriched from blood (not recorded which). The CDR3 region: CASSPQYGQVTNTEAFF. The DNA sequence follows: TGTGCCAGCTCACCACAATATGGACAGGTGACGAACACTGAAGCTTTCTTT.